This T cell receptor beta chain came from a study of beta chain features in type 1 diabetes. Overall study results and limits: The naive, central memory and Treg TCRB repertoires showed an apparent similarity that was greater among patients than among healthy donors. Type 1 diabetes patients had fewer VDJ junction insertions and more deletions. In every one of the four CD4+ subsets, TCRB CDR3s were moderately but significantly shorter in Type 1 diabetes patients.

This clone has a handful of counts. The antigen remains undetermined. Expressed TCRB transcripts were sequenced, since all the RNA that had been isolated was reverse transcribed. Regulatory, naive and central memory T cell samples averaged roughly 4 million reads. Sequencing was performed with immunoSEQ multiplex PCR; in TCRdb, only in-frame clones are kept and a portion is missing. The table records some 330,000 clones, around 10% of them present only once. This sequence originates from a woman in her 30s in good health. Input material: naive CD4+ T cells from blood.

As DNA, the CDR3 is TGTGCCAGCAGCGATCTAGCGGGGGGGACCTACGAGCAGTACTTC. Translation: CASSDLAGGTYEQYF. The chain employs TRBV6-5 and TRBJ2-7; 12 bases match TRBD2. CDR3 size: 15 residues. V trimming: 6 bases; J trimming: 2 bases; junction bases outside the gene matches: 5. Germline assignment: CDR1 MNHEY and CDR2 SVGAGI.